A single sample gave rise to the 19 T cell receptor beta chains below, sequenced in a study of blood T cell repertoires in COVID-19. The table came from immunoSEQ multiplex PCR; TCRdb's copy has only in-frame clones and leaves some out. The repertoire holds more than 400,000 clones, about 92% seen once, with approximately 0.65% in the top ten. Sequenced sample: PBMCs or T cells enriched from blood (not recorded which). The receptors here all came from a man younger than 30 who had recovered from COVID-19.

This sequence joins TRBV19 and TRBJ1-6, with a weak D call TRBD1 (6 bases). The germline V gene encodes CDR1 LNHDA and CDR2 SQIVND (reference sequence). The CDR3 covers 15 residues. V was shortened by 8 bases and J by 5 bases, with 16 bases between the two germline ends. CDR3 sequence: CASGQGQGDNSPLHF. DNA for the CDR3: TGTGCCAGTGGTCAGGGGCAGGGAGATAATTCACCCCTCCACTTT.

The rearrangement uses TRBV2 and TRBJ1-2; TRBD1 might be the D (5 bases). CDR1 and CDR2 from the germline V gene are SNHLY and FYNNEI. Trimming shortened V by 4 bases and J by 4 bases, and 13 bases separated the two germline ends. This CDR3 has 14 residues. Here the CDR3 DNA reads TGTGCCAGCAGTGTAAGGGGTTCTCCCTATGGCTACACCTTC. As protein: CASSVRGSPYGYTF.

This clone was observed a single time. V and J are TRBV7-3 and TRBJ1-1; D not resolved. The CDR3 is 15 amino acids. Germline CDR1 is SGHTA and CDR2 is FQGTGA. V shed 2 bases and J shed 0 bases, with 10 bases lying between them. The CDR3 DNA reads TGTGCCAGCAGCTTACTGGCCCAACTGAACACTGAAGCTTTCTTT. It encodes CASSLLAQLNTEAFF.

The chain recombines TRBV13 with TRBJ2-7; D possibly corresponds to TRBD1 (5 bases). Trimming removed 4 bases from V and 0 bases from J, with 10 bases in between. This CDR3 spans 14 amino acids. The V gene's germline CDR1 is PRHDT and CDR2 FYEKMQ (reference sequence). In DNA form, the CDR3 reads TGTGCCAGCAGCTGGAGACAGAGCTCCTACGAGCAGTACTTC. Protein product: CASSWRQSSYEQYF.

The V gene is TRBV9, the J gene TRBJ1-2; no clear D. CDR3 length: 14 residues. Trimming removed 0 bases from V and 4 bases from J, with 10 bases in between. Germline assignment: CDR1 SGDLS and CDR2 YYNGEE. This chain's CDR3 is CASSVVPISYGYTF. The DNA for the CDR3 is TGTGCCAGCAGCGTAGTGCCCATTAGCTATGGCTACACCTTC.

V usage is TRBV7-8 and J usage is TRBJ1-5; weak D call: TRBD1 (5 bases). The CDR3 has 13 amino acids. In germline, CDR1 is SGHVS, CDR2 FQNEAQ. V was cut by 3 bases and J by 5 bases, with 8 bases left in between. This CDR3 reads CASSFDRDQPQHF. In nucleotides, the CDR3 is TGTGCCAGCAGCTTCGACAGAGATCAGCCCCAGCATTTT.

The J gene is TRBJ2-7, the V gene TRBV11-2, with a possible D match to TRBD1 (5 bases). This CDR3 region has 14 residues. Per the germline V gene, CDR1 is SGHAT and CDR2 is FQNNGV. Trimming removed 4 bases at V and 4 bases at J, with 14 bases between. CDR3 region: CASSSVDQGYEQYF. The DNA for the CDR3 is TGTGCCAGCAGCTCCGTCGACCAGGGATACGAGCAGTACTTC.

J is TRBJ1-3 and V is TRBV10-3; D gene uncertain. The V end was cut by 10 bases, the J end by 0 bases, with 13 bases between. The CDR3 spans 14 residues. Germline CDR1 and CDR2: ENHRY and SYGVKD. The CDR3 nucleotides are TGTGCCACCGGGGTGGCCAGCTCTGGAAACACCATATATTTT. Translating it yields CATGVASSGNTIYF.

The chain has TRBV2 and TRBJ1-2; D remains unclear. Germline values: CDR1 SNHLY, CDR2 FYNNEI. Trimming stripped 3 bases from V and 0 bases from J, with 5 bases between. The CDR3 is made up of 13 amino acids. CDR3 protein: CASSDTANYGYTF. CDR3 bases: TGTGCCAGCAGTGATACAGCTAACTATGGCTACACCTTC. Filled out from reference TRBV2 and TRBJ1-2, the complete variable domain reads EPEVTQTPSHQVTQMGQEVILRCVPISNHLYFYWYRQILGQKVEFLVSFYNNEISEKSEIFDDQFSVERPDGSNFTLKIRSTKLEDSAMYFCASSDTANYGYTFGSGTRLTVV.

This chain uses TRBV29-1 with TRBJ2-2; no firm D call. The V gene lost 5 bases and the J gene lost 7 bases, with 5 bases spanning the gap. The CDR3 covers 10 residues. Germline CDR1 SQVTM, CDR2 ANQGSEA. Here the CDR3 DNA reads TGCAGCGTTTACTTCGGGGAGCTGTTTTTT. Translating it yields CSVYFGELFF.

The rearrangement joins TRBV2 to TRBJ1-1; TRBD1 matches at 7 bases. The V gene end was trimmed by 11 bases and the J gene end by 2 bases; junction bases not matched to a gene: 11. The V gene's germline CDR1 is SNHLY and CDR2 FYNNEI. The CDR3 is 14 amino acids. CDR3 sequence reads: CASRGIQVNTEAFF. The CDR3 DNA reads as TGTGCCTCCAGGGGGATACAGGTCAACACTGAAGCTTTCTTT.

The sample holds one count of this clone. The chain recombines TRBV2 with TRBJ1-5; 9 nucleotides line up with TRBD1. The CDR3 runs to 15 residues. Looked up from germline, CDR1 is SNHLY and CDR2 is FYNNEI. V lost 4 bases, J lost 5 bases, and 6 bases stayed unmatched. CDR3 DNA: TGTGCCAGCAGTGCAGGAGGGACAGGGTATCAGCCCCAGCATTTT. This translates into CASSAGGTGYQPQHF.

The chain joins TRBV7-9 to TRBJ2-1; 10 positions match TRBD1. The CDR3 loop spans 14 amino acids. CDR1 is SEHNR and CDR2 is FQNEAQ in the germline V gene (reference sequence). The V segment lost 5 bases and the J segment 6 bases; nucleotides outside the gene matches: 4. DNA for the CDR3: TGTGCCAGCAGCCGACAGGGGGCGGGCAATGAGCAGTTCTTC. Protein: CASSRQGAGNEQFF.

The rearrangement joins TRBV3-1 (or the pseudogene TRBV3-2) to TRBJ2-5, with TRBD2 matching over 7 bases. Germline V gene data show CDR1 as LGHDT and CDR2 as YNNKEL (reference sequence). J lost 2 bases, V lost 1 base, and 4 bases had no gene match. The CDR3 spans 15 residues. CDR3 sequence (DNA): TGTGCCAGCAGCCAAGGCCAGCGGGGACAAGAGACCCAGTACTTC. The encoded protein is CASSQGQRGQETQYF.

The gene calls are TRBV29-1 and TRBJ2-7, with no clear D. V was cut by 0 bases and J by 5 bases, with 8 bases left in between. The CDR3 is made up of 12 amino acids. The germline gives CDR1 SQVTM, CDR2 ANQGSEA. The CDR3 region is CSVEDGRDEQYF. The DNA of the CDR3 is TGCAGCGTTGAAGATGGCCGGGACGAGCAGTACTTC.

The V gene is TRBV5-1, the J gene TRBJ1-4; no clear D. This CDR3 spans 14 amino acids. Trimming stripped 4 bases from V and 1 base from J, with 8 bases between. Germline V gives CDR1 SGHRS, CDR2 YFSETQ. CDR3 DNA sequence: TGCGCCAGCAGCCAAGAGAAAACTAATGAAAAACTGTTTTTT. Amino acid sequence: CASSQEKTNEKLFF.

The V call is TRBV2, the J call TRBJ1-5; TRBD1 aligns across 7 bases. The CDR3 has 15 amino acids. After removal of 4 bases from V and 4 bases from J, the junction contained 7 bases not matched to a gene. CDR1 is SNHLY and CDR2 is FYNNEI in the germline V gene. CDR3 bases: TGTGCCAGCAGTGCCGGGACAGAGTCAAATCAGCCCCAGCATTTT. Its translation is CASSAGTESNQPQHF.

This chain connects TRBV6-5 to TRBJ1-2, with 9 bases matching TRBD1. V gave up 6 bases and J gave up 4 bases; unmatched junction bases: 6. Germline V gene lookup returns CDR1 MNHEY and CDR2 SVGAGI. This CDR3 region has 14 residues. The chain's CDR3 is CASRVPGQGYGYTF. For the CDR3, the DNA is TGTGCCAGCAGGGTTCCGGGACAGGGCTATGGCTACACCTTC.

CDR3 region: CASSEIVLASGYTF. CDR3 in DNA: TGTGCCAGCAGTGAAATAGTGCTAGCTAGCGGCTACACCTTC. This sequence joins TRBV2 and TRBJ1-2; D unresolved. The V and J ends lost 2 bases and 8 bases respectively, with 15 bases between them. This CDR3 spans 14 amino acids. Per germline, CDR1 SNHLY and CDR2 FYNNEI.